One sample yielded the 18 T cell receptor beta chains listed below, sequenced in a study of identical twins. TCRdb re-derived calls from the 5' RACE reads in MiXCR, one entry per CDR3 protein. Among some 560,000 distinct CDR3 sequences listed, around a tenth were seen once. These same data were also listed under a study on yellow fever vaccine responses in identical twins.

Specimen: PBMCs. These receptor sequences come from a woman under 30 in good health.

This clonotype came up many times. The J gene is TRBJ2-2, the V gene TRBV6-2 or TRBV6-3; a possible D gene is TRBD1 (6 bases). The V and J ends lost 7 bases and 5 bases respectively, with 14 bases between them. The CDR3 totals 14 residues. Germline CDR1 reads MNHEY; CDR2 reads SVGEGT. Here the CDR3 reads CASMPNTGTGELFF. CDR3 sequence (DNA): TGTGCCAGCATGCCGAATACAGGGACCGGGGAGCTGTTTTTT.

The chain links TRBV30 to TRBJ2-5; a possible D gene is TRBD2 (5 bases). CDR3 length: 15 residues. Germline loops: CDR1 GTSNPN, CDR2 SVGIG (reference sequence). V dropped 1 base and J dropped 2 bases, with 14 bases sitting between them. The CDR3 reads CAWSATLGRQETQYF. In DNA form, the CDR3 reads TGTGCCTGGAGTGCGACACTAGGTCGACAAGAGACCCAGTACTTC.

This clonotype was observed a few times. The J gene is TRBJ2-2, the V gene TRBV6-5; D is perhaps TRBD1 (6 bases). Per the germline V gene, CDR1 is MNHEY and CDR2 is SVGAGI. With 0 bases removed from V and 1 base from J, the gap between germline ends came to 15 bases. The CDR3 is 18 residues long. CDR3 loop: CASSYSGRGHRNTGELFF. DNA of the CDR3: TGTGCCAGCAGTTACTCGGGCAGGGGCCACAGGAACACCGGGGAGCTGTTTTTT.

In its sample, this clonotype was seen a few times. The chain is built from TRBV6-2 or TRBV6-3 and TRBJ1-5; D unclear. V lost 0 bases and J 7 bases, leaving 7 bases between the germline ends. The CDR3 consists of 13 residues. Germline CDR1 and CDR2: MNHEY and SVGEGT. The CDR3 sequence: CASSYSARQPQHF. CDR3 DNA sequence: TGTGCCAGCAGTTACTCAGCTAGGCAGCCCCAGCATTTT.

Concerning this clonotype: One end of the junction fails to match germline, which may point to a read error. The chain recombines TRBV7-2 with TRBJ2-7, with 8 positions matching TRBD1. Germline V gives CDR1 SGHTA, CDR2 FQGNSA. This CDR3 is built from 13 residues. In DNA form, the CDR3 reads TGTGCCAGCACCTTAGGACAGGGCGTATCTTCCTCCTTC. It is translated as CASTLGQGVSSSF.

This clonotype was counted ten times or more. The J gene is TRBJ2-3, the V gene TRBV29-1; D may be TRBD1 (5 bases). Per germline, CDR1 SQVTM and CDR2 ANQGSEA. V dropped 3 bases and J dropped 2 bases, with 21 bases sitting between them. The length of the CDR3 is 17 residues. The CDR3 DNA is TGCAGCGTTGAGCGCCTCCTAGGGCAGGGCTCCACAGATACGCAGTATTTT. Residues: CSVERLLGQGSTDTQYF.

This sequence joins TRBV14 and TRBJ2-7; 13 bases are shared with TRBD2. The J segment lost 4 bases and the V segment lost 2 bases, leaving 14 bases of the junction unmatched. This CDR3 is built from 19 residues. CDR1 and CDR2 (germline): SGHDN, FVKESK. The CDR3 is CASSQRSRLAGGLPYEQYF. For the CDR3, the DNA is TGTGCCAGCAGCCAAAGATCCCGACTAGCGGGAGGCTTACCATACGAGCAGTACTTC.

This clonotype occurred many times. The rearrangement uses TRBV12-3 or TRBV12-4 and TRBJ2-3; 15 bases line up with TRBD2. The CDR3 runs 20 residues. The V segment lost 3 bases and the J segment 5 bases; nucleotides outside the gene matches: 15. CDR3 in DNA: TGTGCCAGCAGTTTCCCCCCGGGACTAGCGGGAGGACCAGGGGTAGATACGCAGTATTTT. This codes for CASSFPPGLAGGPGVDTQYF.

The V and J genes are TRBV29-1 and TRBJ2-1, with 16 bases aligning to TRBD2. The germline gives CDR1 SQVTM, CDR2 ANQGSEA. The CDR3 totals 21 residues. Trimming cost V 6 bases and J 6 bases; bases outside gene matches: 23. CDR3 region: CSVDTGLAGGPGERVANEQFF. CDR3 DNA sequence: TGCAGCGTCGACACGGGACTAGCGGGAGGGCCGGGTGAGCGTGTAGCCAATGAGCAGTTCTTC.

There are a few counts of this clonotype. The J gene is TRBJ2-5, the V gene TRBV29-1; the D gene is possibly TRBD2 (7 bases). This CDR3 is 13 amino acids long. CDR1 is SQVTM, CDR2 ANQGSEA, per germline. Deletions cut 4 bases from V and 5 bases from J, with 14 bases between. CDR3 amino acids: CSVVRGGSETQYF. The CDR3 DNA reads TGCAGCGTTGTCAGGGGAGGGTCGGAGACCCAGTACTTC.

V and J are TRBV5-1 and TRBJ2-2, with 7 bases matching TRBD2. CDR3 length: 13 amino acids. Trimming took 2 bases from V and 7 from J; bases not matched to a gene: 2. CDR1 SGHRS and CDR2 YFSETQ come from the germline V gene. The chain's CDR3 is CASSLTGGGELFF. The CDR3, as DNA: TGCGCCAGCAGCTTAACGGGAGGCGGGGAGCTGTTTTTT.

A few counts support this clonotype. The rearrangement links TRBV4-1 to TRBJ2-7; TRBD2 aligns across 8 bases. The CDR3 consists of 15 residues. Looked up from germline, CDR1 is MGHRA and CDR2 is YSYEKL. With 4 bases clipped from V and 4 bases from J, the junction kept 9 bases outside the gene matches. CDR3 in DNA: TGCGCCAGCAGCCTCATAGCGGGGCGAGATTACGAGCAGTACTTC. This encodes CASSLIAGRDYEQYF.

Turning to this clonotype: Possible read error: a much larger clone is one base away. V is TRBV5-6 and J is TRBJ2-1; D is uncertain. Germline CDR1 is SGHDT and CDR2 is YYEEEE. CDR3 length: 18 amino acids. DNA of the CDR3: TGTGCCAGCAGCCCCGCGACCCCACGGGCCGCCTCCTACAATGAGCGGTTCTTC. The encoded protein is CASSPATPRAASYNERFF.

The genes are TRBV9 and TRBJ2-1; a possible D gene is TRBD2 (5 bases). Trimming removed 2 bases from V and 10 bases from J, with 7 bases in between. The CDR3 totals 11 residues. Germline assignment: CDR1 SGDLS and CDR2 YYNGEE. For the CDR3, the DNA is TGTGCCAGCAGCGTGGACTGGGAGCAGTTCTTC. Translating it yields CASSVDWEQFF. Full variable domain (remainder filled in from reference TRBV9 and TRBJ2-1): DSGVTQTPKHLITATGQRVTLRCSPRSGDLSVYWYQQSLDQGLQFLIQYYNGEERAKGNILERFSAQQFPDLHSELNLSSLELGDSALYFCASSVDWEQFFGPGTRLTVL.

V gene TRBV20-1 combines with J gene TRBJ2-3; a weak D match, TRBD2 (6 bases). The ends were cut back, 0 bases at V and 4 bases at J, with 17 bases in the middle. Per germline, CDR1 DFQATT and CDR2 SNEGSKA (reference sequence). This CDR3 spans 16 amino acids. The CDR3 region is CSARDVGGLDSDTQYF. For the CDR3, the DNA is TGCAGTGCTAGAGATGTGGGGGGACTCGACTCAGATACGCAGTATTTT.

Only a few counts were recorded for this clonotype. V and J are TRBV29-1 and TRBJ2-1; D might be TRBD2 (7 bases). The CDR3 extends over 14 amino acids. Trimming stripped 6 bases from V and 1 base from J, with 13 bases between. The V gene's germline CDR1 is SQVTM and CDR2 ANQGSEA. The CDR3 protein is CSVQGGVSYNEQFF. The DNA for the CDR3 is TGCAGCGTCCAAGGGGGGGTGTCCTACAATGAGCAGTTCTTC.

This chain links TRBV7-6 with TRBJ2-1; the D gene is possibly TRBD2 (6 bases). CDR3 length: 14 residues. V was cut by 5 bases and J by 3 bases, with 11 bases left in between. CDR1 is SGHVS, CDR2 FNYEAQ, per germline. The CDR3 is CASSPGTFYNEQFF. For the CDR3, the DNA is TGTGCCAGCAGCCCGGGGACTTTCTACAATGAGCAGTTCTTC. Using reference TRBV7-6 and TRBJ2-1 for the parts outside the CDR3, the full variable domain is GAGVSQSPRYKVTKRGQDVALRCDPISGHVSLYWYRQALGQGPEFLTYFNYEAQQDKSGLPNDRFSAERPEGSISTLTIQRTEQRDSAMYRCASSPGTFYNEQFFGPGTRLTVL.

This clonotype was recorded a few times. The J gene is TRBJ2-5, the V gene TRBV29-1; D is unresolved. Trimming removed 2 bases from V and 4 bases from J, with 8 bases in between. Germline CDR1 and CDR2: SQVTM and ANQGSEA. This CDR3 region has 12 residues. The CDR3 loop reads CSVELVAETQYF. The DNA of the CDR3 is TGCAGCGTTGAACTAGTGGCAGAGACCCAGTACTTC.